The 23 T cell receptor beta chains given below trace back to one sample, sequenced in a study of Graves' ophthalmopathy and Graves' hyperthyroidism. Using RNA transcripts, the TCR beta CDR3 regions were amplified. HTBI primers served in a first-round RT-PCR, which a second-round multiplex PCR followed. TCRdb fed the multiplex PCR reads into MiXCR, producing one record per CDR3 protein. The sample lists roughly 700,000 distinct CDR3 sequences, 40% occurring once. The sequencing input was peripheral blood. The receptors derive from an adult man with Graves' ophthalmopathy.

In this sample, this clonotype turned up once. The conserved final phenylalanine or tryptophan is absent from the CDR3, which likely points to a read error. The V gene is TRBV25-1, the J gene TRBJ1-5, with D tentatively TRBD1 (6 bases). CDR1 is MGHDK, CDR2 SYGVNS, per germline. This CDR3 is 14 amino acids long. The germline V and J ends were trimmed by 6 bases and 3 bases, with 12 bases remaining between them. Written as DNA, the CDR3 is TGTGCCAGCAGAAACGGGGGCTACAATCAGCCCCAGCATCTT. Its translation: CASRNGGYNQPQHL.

This clonotype appeared a single time. This rearrangement joins TRBV11-2 to TRBJ2-5; no firm D call. The J call may be mistaken, given a closer DNA end match to TRBJ2-7. This CDR3 contains 16 residues. From germline, CDR1 is SGHAT and CDR2 FQNNGV. CDR3 sequence: CASSYSAPDLPYEQYF. CDR3 in DNA: TGTGCCAGCAGTTACTCGGCTCCGGATCTTCCCTACGAGCAGTACTTC.

A remark on this clonotype: A much larger clone differs by one base, so this may be a read error. The chain employs TRBV11-3 and TRBJ1-2; 10 nucleotides agree with TRBD1. Germline CDR1 reads SGHNT; CDR2 reads YENEEA. CDR3 length: 15 residues. The CDR3 here is CASRLPGQGGYGYTF. The DNA of the CDR3 is TGTGCCAGCCGCTTACCCGGACAGGGGGGCTATGGCTACACCTTC. The whole variable domain, filled in from reference TRBV11-3 and TRBJ1-2, reads EAGVVQSPRYKIIEKKQPVAFWCNPISGHNTLYWYLQNLGQGPELLIRYENEEAVDDSQLPKDRFSAERLKGVDSTLKIQPAELGDSAVYLCASRLPGQGGYGYTFGSGTRLTVV.

The chain joins TRBV2 to TRBJ1-1; 7 bases are shared with TRBD1. Per germline, CDR1 SNHLY and CDR2 FYNNEI. The CDR3 has 13 residues. V shed 10 bases, J shed 11 bases, and the junction held 16 bases outside the gene matches. Written as DNA, the CDR3 is TGTGCCAACAGCCAAGGACAGGCTCTGGTTGCTTTCTTT. Encoded protein: CANSQGQALVAFF.

This clonotype has at least ten counts. This chain joins TRBV7-9 and TRBJ1-1; no definite D call. The length of the CDR3 is 12 residues. The V gene lost 1 base and the J gene lost 7 bases, with 7 bases spanning the gap. Germline CDR1 and CDR2: SEHNR and FQNEAQ (reference sequence). CDR3 in amino acids: CASSLDSGEAFF. CDR3 nucleotides: TGTGCCAGCAGCTTAGATTCCGGTGAAGCTTTCTTT.

The chain is built from TRBV11-2 and TRBJ2-3; D might be TRBD1 (5 bases). CDR1 and CDR2 from the germline V gene are SGHAT and FQNNGV. This CDR3 is 14 amino acids long. V was pared by 5 bases and J by 7 bases, with 16 bases between. The CDR3 DNA reads TGTGCCAGCAGCCGTCAGGGTCTGGGGAATACGCAGTATTTT. Its protein product is CASSRQGLGNTQYF.

This clonotype was picked up a small number of times. The rearrangement uses TRBV20-1 and TRBJ2-5; TRBD1 agrees at 9 bases. Germline V gene lookup returns CDR1 DFQATT and CDR2 SNEGSKA (reference sequence). V lost 2 bases to trimming and J lost 2 bases; unmatched junction nucleotides: 9. This CDR3 region has 16 residues. CDR3 protein: CSARLGGQGKQETQYF. The CDR3 region has the DNA TGCAGTGCTAGACTCGGAGGACAGGGGAAACAAGAGACCCAGTACTTC.

This clonotype was counted at least ten times. V and J are TRBV7-6 and TRBJ2-7, with D uncertain. From germline, CDR1 is SGHVS and CDR2 FNYEAQ. This CDR3 is built from 14 residues. Trimming left V 5 bases short and J 3 bases short, with 14 bases between. The CDR3: CASSLDLSLYEQYF. The CDR3 DNA follows: TGTGCCAGCAGCCTGGACCTGAGCCTCTACGAGCAGTACTTC.

The chain employs TRBV29-1 and TRBJ1-2; D unresolved. The CDR3 has 11 amino acids. CDR1 SQVTM and CDR2 ANQGSEA come from the germline V gene. The V and J ends lost 7 bases and 12 bases respectively, with 18 bases between them. CDR3 sequence reads: CSANGGSGNTF. CDR3 nucleotides: TGCAGCGCTAATGGAGGCTCTGGAAACACCTTC.

On this clonotype itself: This may come from a read error, since a much larger clone is one base off. The rearrangement joins TRBV7-9 to TRBJ1-6; D call uncertain. This CDR3 comprises 15 residues. Trimming stripped 3 bases from V and 10 bases from J, with 16 bases between. Germline V gives CDR1 SEHNR, CDR2 FQNEAQ (reference sequence). This CDR3 reads CASSFPGRLDSPLHF. The CDR3 nucleotides are TGTGCCAGCAGCTTCCCAGGAAGGCTTGACTCACCCCTCCACTTT.

The chain carries TRBV11-2 and TRBJ2-6; D perhaps matches TRBD2 (5 bases). V was clipped by 6 bases and J by 7 bases, with 16 bases between them. The CDR3 spans 15 residues. CDR1 is SGHAT and CDR2 is FQNNGV in the germline V gene. The CDR3 sequence: CASSLSLEAANVLTF. In DNA, the CDR3 is TGTGCCAGCAGTCTTAGTTTGGAGGCAGCCAACGTCCTGACTTTC.

The rearrangement links TRBV5-6 to TRBJ2-5; no definite D call. The germline CDR1 and CDR2 sequences are SGHDT and YYEEEE. V was pared by 0 bases and J by 7 bases, with 13 bases between. The CDR3 totals 14 residues. In nucleotides, the CDR3 is TGTGCCAGCAGCTTGGTGGCCGGAGAAGGGACCCAGTACTTC. The encoded protein is CASSLVAGEGTQYF.

This chain links TRBV19 with TRBJ2-2, with D uncertain. V was pared by 7 bases and J by 3 bases, with 12 bases between. CDR3 length equals 14 residues. Germline V gives CDR1 LNHDA, CDR2 SQIVND (reference sequence). This CDR3 reads CASKPEADTGELFF. Here the CDR3 DNA reads TGTGCCAGTAAACCCGAAGCAGACACCGGGGAGCTGTTTTTT. The complete variable domain, with remaining parts taken from reference TRBV19 and TRBJ2-2, reads DGGITQSPKYLFRKEGQNVTLSCEQNLNHDAMYWYRQDPGQGLRLIYYSQIVNDFQKGDIAEGYSVSREKKESFPLTVTSAQKNPTAFYLCASKPEADTGELFFGEGSRLTVL.

J is TRBJ1-5 and V is TRBV10-3; D might be TRBD1 (6 bases). V lost 10 bases to trimming and J lost 2 bases, with 24 bases between them. Germline V gene sequence: CDR1 ENHRY, CDR2 SYGVKD. The CDR3 loop spans 17 amino acids. CDR3 nucleotide sequence: TGTGCCACCGCCCGGGACATCGGTCTCTTCGGCAATCAGCCCCAGCATTTT. Translated: CATARDIGLFGNQPQHF.

The genes are TRBV14 and TRBJ1-4; 12 bases are shared with TRBD1. From germline, CDR1 is SGHDN and CDR2 FVKESK. The V and J ends lost 4 bases and 7 bases, in that order; junction bases with no gene match: 10. The CDR3 has 17 amino acids. The CDR3, as DNA: TGTGCCAGCAGCCGTGGGACAGGGGGCACTCAAAGTGAAAAACTGTTTTTT. Its translation is CASSRGTGGTQSEKLFF.

The rearrangement uses TRBV9 and TRBJ1-4; no firm D call. The V end was cut by 5 bases, the J end by 4 bases, with 18 bases between. The CDR3 sequence is 16 residues long. Germline V gives CDR1 SGDLS, CDR2 YYNGEE. The CDR3 sequence: CASSYSNGKYNEKLFF. Here the CDR3 DNA reads TGTGCCAGCAGTTACTCCAACGGGAAATATAATGAAAAACTGTTTTTT. Filled out from reference TRBV9 and TRBJ1-4, the complete variable domain reads DSGVTQTPKHLITATGQRVTLRCSPRSGDLSVYWYQQSLDQGLQFLIQYYNGEERAKGNILERFSAQQFPDLHSELNLSSLELGDSALYFCASSYSNGKYNEKLFFGSGTQLSVL.

This clonotype was seen a few times. The J gene is TRBJ1-4, the V gene TRBV7-2; perhaps TRBD1 as D (6 bases). The CDR3 totals 16 residues. V was cut by 4 bases and J by 6 bases, with 18 bases left in between. Per the germline V gene, CDR1 is SGHTA and CDR2 is FQGNSA. CDR3 loop: CASSSQSRQGYEKLFF. DNA of the CDR3: TGTGCCAGCAGCTCCCAATCCCGGCAGGGGTATGAAAAACTGTTTTTT.

The table lists this clonotype with many counts. The V call is TRBV2, the J call TRBJ2-5; 9 bases agree with TRBD2. The CDR3 runs 15 residues. V dropped 7 bases and J dropped 5; count of bases not matched to a gene: 11. The germline V gene encodes CDR1 SNHLY and CDR2 FYNNEI. The CDR3: CASTRSGGPSETQYF. As DNA, the CDR3 is TGTGCCAGCACTCGGAGCGGGGGGCCCTCGGAGACCCAGTACTTC.

The rearrangement joins TRBV25-1 to TRBJ1-2; perhaps TRBD1 as D (5 bases). The length of the CDR3 is 10 residues. The V and J ends lost 4 bases and 11 bases respectively, with 8 bases between them. CDR1 is MGHDK, CDR2 SYGVNS, per germline. As DNA, the CDR3 is TGTGCCAGCAGTGGACCAGGGTACACCTTC. The encoded protein is CASSGPGYTF.

At least ten counts were recorded for this clonotype. The V call is TRBV9, the J call TRBJ1-3; no definite D call. Germline V gives CDR1 SGDLS, CDR2 YYNGEE. Trimming left V 0 bases short and J 4 bases short, with 8 bases between. This CDR3 contains 14 residues. In nucleotides, the CDR3 is TGTGCCAGCAGCGTAGACCCGGACGGAAACACCATATATTTT. As protein: CASSVDPDGNTIYF.

The rearrangement joins TRBV7-8 to TRBJ1-1, with no clear D. The CDR3 has 15 amino acids. Germline V CDR1 and CDR2: SGHVS, FQNEAQ. The V end lost 8 bases, the J end lost 2 bases, and 18 bases lay between the germline ends. The CDR3 reads CASLQRARSNTEAFF. DNA for the CDR3: TGTGCCAGCTTACAGAGGGCCAGAAGTAACACTGAAGCTTTCTTT. The full variable domain, rest sourced from reference TRBV7-8 and TRBJ1-1, is GAGVSQSPRYKVAKRGQDVALRCDPISGHVSLFWYQQALGQGPEFLTYFQNEAQLDKSGLPSDRFFAERPEGSVSTLKIQRTQQEDSAVYLCASLQRARSNTEAFFGQGTRLTVV.

This clonotype was counted many times. Sequence at one end of the junction differs from germline and may be a read error. The gene calls are TRBV2 and TRBJ1-5; D gene ambiguous. Germline CDR1 is SNHLY and CDR2 is FYNNEI. The CDR3 length is 13 residues. The CDR3 nucleotides are TGCGCCAGCAGTGAAGGCGGGAGTCAGCCCCAGCATTTT. It is translated as CASSEGGSQPQHF. The full variable domain, with the rest looked up from reference TRBV2 and TRBJ1-5, is EPEVTQTPSHQVTQMGQEVILRCVPISNHLYFYWYRQILGQKVEFLVSFYNNEISEKSEIFDDQFSVERPDGSNFTLKIRSTKLEDSAMYFCASSEGGSQPQHFGDGTRLSIL.

Comment on this clonotype: A read error may produce the germline difference seen at one junction end. This chain joins TRBV10-2 and TRBJ1-2, with D unclear. The CDR3 consists of 11 residues. Germline assignment: CDR1 WSHSY and CDR2 SAAADI. Here the CDR3 DNA reads TGCGCCATCAGTGAGCCTTTCGGCTACACCTTC. This codes for CAISEPFGYTF.